The rows below give T cell receptor beta chains drawn from one sample of a study of graft-versus-host responses after intestinal transplantation. TCRdb keeps only in-frame clones here, not all; method: immunoSEQ multiplex PCR. The sample includes about 9,800 clones, approximately 90% of them seen just once. The sample in question was PBMCs, obtained just over 42 days after intestinal transplant. The receptor source for this set is a human patient who received an intestinal transplant, so some T cells may come from the graft donor. CDR3s include the opening cysteine and the closing phenylalanine or tryptophan. The D gene is left open where the match is weak. Some rows mark clone size as missing; the rest say once, few, many or name a class of expanded clone.

D: TRBD2
size: .
V: TRBV5-4
J: TRBJ2-2
DNA: TGTGCCAGCAGCTTGCTAGCGGCTGACGGGGAGCTGTTTTTT
CDR3: CASSLLAADGELFF

D: .
size: .
V: TRBV21-1
J: TRBJ1-1
DNA: TGTGCCAGCAGCAAAGTTCGGGTAGTGAGCACTGAAGCTTTCTTT
CDR3: CASSKVRVVSTEAFF

D: TRBD1
size: .
V: TRBV2
J: TRBJ1-5
DNA: TGTGCCAGCAGTGTTACAGGGGGCAATCAGCCCCAGCATTTT
CDR3: CASSVTGGNQPQHF

D: TRBD1
size: .
V: TRBV6-4
J: TRBJ2-2
DNA: TGTGCCAGCAGTGACGGGACAGGGGACACCGGGGAGCTGTTTTTT
CDR3: CASSDGTGDTGELFF

D: .
size: .
V: TRBV5-1
J: TRBJ2-3
DNA: TGCGCCAGCAGCTTCCAGCTAGTTATGATCACAGATACGCAGTATTTT
CDR3: CASSFQLVMITDTQYF

D: .
size: .
V: TRBV27
J: TRBJ1-1
DNA: TGTGCCAGCAGTCCCCAGGGACCATTCAGGGAATGGCTCACTGAAGCTTTCTTT
CDR3: CASSPQGPFREWLTEAFF

D: .
size: few
V: TRBV14
J: TRBJ1-6
DNA: TGTGCCAGCAGCCAGCAGGGAGGTTCACCCCTCCACTTT
CDR3: CASSQQGGSPLHF

D: .
size: .
V: TRBV5-1
J: TRBJ2-7
DNA: TGCGCCAGCAGCTTGACGGGACGGCGCTCCTACGAGCAGTACTTC
CDR3: CASSLTGRRSYEQYF

D: .
size: .
V: TRBV28
J: TRBJ2-5
DNA: TGTGCCAGCAGTTTATCCGATCGGGAGACCCAGTACTTC
CDR3: CASSLSDRETQYF

D: .
size: .
V: TRBV12-5
J: TRBJ2-7
DNA: TGTGCTAGTGGTTCAGGGCCGCCGTACGAGCAGTACTTC
CDR3: CASGSGPPYEQYF

D: TRBD2
size: .
V: TRBV15
J: TRBJ2-2
DNA: TGTGCCACCAGCAGAGGAGGACTAGCGGGAGAGGAGGCCGGGGAGCTGTTTTTT
CDR3: CATSRGGLAGEEAGELFF

D: .
size: .
V: TRBV2
J: TRBJ2-1
DNA: TGTGCCAGCACAGAATACAATGAGCAGTTCTTC
CDR3: CASTEYNEQFF

D: .
size: .
V: TRBV10-2
J: TRBJ1-2
DNA: TGCGCCAGCAGTGTGGCAGGGGCGGACTATGGCTACACCTTC
CDR3: CASSVAGADYGYTF

D: TRBD2
size: .
V: TRBV4-1
J: TRBJ2-1
DNA: TGCGCCAGCAGCCGACTAGCGGGAGCTCTGGGGGATGAGCAGTTCTTC
CDR3: CASSRLAGALGDEQFF

D: .
size: .
V: TRBV18
J: TRBJ2-7
DNA: TGTGCCAGCTCACGGAAAGACTACACTCGCACCGACGAGCAGTACTTC
CDR3: CASSRKDYTRTDEQYF

D: .
size: .
V: TRBV6-5
J: TRBJ1-6
DNA: TGTGCCACCCAGGTTATCTATAATTCACCCCTCCACTTT
CDR3: CATQVIYNSPLHF

D: TRBD2
size: .
V: TRBV29-1
J: TRBJ2-1
DNA: TGCAGCGTTGACCCGGGACTACTGCAGTTCTTC
CDR3: CSVDPGLLQFF

D: TRBD1
size: once
V: TRBV28
J: TRBJ2-7
DNA: TGTGCCAGCAAACAGGGGGGCGAGCAGTACTTC
CDR3: CASKQGGEQYF

D: .
size: once
V: TRBV9
J: TRBJ2-5
DNA: TGTGCCAGCAGCGTTCATGGCAGGCCAAACCAAGAGACCCAGTACTTC
CDR3: CASSVHGRPNQETQYF

D: .
size: .
V: TRBV7-7
J: TRBJ1-2
DNA: TGTGCCAGCAGCCCTCGAAAGACCTATGGCTACACCTTC
CDR3: CASSPRKTYGYTF

D: .
size: .
V: TRBV6-6
J: TRBJ2-1
DNA: TGTGCCAGCAGTTACGAGGTCGTAGGCCCCTACAATGAGCAGTTCTTC
CDR3: CASSYEVVGPYNEQFF

D: .
size: .
V: TRBV5-4
J: TRBJ2-7
DNA: TGTGCCAGCAGCCCCGATGGACAGCCCTCCTACGAGCAGTACTTC
CDR3: CASSPDGQPSYEQYF

D: TRBD2
size: .
V: TRBV13
J: TRBJ2-7
DNA: TGTGCCAGCAGCTTCGGACTAGCGGGAGGTCTTCGCGACTACGAGCAGTACTTC
CDR3: CASSFGLAGGLRDYEQYF

D: .
size: .
V: TRBV5-1
J: TRBJ1-1
DNA: TGCGCCAGCAGCTTGGCCCCGACAGAGAACACTGAAGCTTTCTTT
CDR3: CASSLAPTENTEAFF

D: .
size: .
V: TRBV7-2
J: TRBJ1-2
DNA: TGTGCCAGCAGCTCCGCACCACAGTGGTGGCTCTATGGCTACACCTTC
CDR3: CASSSAPQWWLYGYTF

D: .
size: .
V: TRBV9
J: TRBJ2-3
DNA: TGTGCCAGCAGCCTCGGGGGTCCCGGGGATACGCAGTATTTT
CDR3: CASSLGGPGDTQYF

D: .
size: .
V: TRBV20-1
J: TRBJ2-5
DNA: TGCAGTGCTAGTCAGGAGACCCAGTACTTC
CDR3: CSASQETQYF

D: TRBD1
size: .
V: TRBV9
J: TRBJ2-5
DNA: TGTGCCAGCAGCCCACGGACAGGGGTTGAGACCCAGTACTTC
CDR3: CASSPRTGVETQYF

D: .
size: .
V: TRBV11-2
J: TRBJ1-5
DNA: TGTGCCAGCAGCTTAGCGCCGGGTGCTCAGCCCCAGCATTTT
CDR3: CASSLAPGAQPQHF

D: .
size: .
V: TRBV4-2
J: TRBJ2-4
DNA: TGTGCCAGCAGCCCTCGGACGGGGCGAGACGGGGGCATTCAGTACTTC
CDR3: CASSPRTGRDGGIQYF

D: .
size: few
V: TRBV7-6
J: TRBJ2-1
DNA: TGTGCCAGCAGCTTATACCTGGGGGCGATGTCCTACAATGAGCAGTTCTTC
CDR3: CASSLYLGAMSYNEQFF